Following are 4 T cell receptor beta chains from one sample sequenced in a study of T-cell memory formation after mild COVID-19. TCRdb independently ran MiXCR on the 5' RACE reads; one entry per CDR3 protein. The profile shows roughly 300,000 distinct CDR3 sequences, approximately 8.4% of them singletons. Sequencing used PBMCs or a T cell subset sorted from them (not recorded which). The receptor set was obtained from a man in his late teens or twenties who had mild COVID-19 (a few samples of this study predate the infection). Cell type and time point are not known.

This clonotype was counted between two and nine times. A read error may produce the germline difference seen at one junction end. This chain links TRBV29-1 with TRBJ1-1; D is undetermined. The germline gives CDR1 SQVTM, CDR2 ANQGSEA. The CDR3 extends over 10 amino acids. CDR3 sequence: CSVGNTEALF. The CDR3 DNA follows: TGCAGCGTAGGGAACACTGAAGCTTTATTT.

CDR3 nucleotide sequence: TGTGCCAGCAGCGGGGGTACAAACACAGATACGCAGTATTTT. Its protein product is CASSGGTNTDTQYF. The V and J genes are TRBV2 and TRBJ2-3; D might be TRBD2 (6 bases). Trimming cost V 6 bases and J 2 bases, with 12 bases left between them. The germline V gene encodes CDR1 SNHLY and CDR2 FYNNEI. The CDR3 is made up of 14 amino acids.

J is TRBJ2-2 and V is TRBV7-8; D gene uncertain. Trimming stripped 2 bases from V and 5 bases from J, with 15 bases between. Germline V lookup: CDR1 SGHVS, CDR2 FQNEAQ. This CDR3 has 16 amino acids. This CDR3 is CASSLKGRTATGELFF. The DNA of the CDR3 is TGTGCCAGCAGCTTAAAAGGACGAACAGCAACCGGGGAGCTGTTTTTT.

The genes are TRBV6-2 or TRBV6-3 and TRBJ2-7; weak D call: TRBD2 (5 bases). The CDR3 spans 13 residues. V was trimmed by 6 bases and J by 11 bases, leaving 20 bases between them. The germline V gene has CDR1 MNHEY and CDR2 SVGEGT. The CDR3 coding sequence is TGTGCCAGCAGATCTCTAACCGGTCGGGGAAAGTACTTC. As protein: CASRSLTGRGKYF.